The 3 T cell receptor beta chains below were found in one sample sequenced in a study of T cells in Graves' hyperthyroidism and ophthalmopathy. Amplification targeted TCR beta CDR3 regions from RNA transcripts. Primed by the HTBI set, a first-round RT-PCR was run on the TCR CDR3. MiXCR was run by TCRdb on the multiplex PCR reads, yielding one entry per CDR3 protein. This sample carries under 300,000 distinct CDR3 sequences, 15% of them seen once, and the ten largest clones take more than 30%. Source material: blood. These receptors all stem from a woman between 45 and 60 years old with Graves' hyperthyroidism that later progressed to Graves' ophthalmopathy.

This clonotype was recorded at least ten times. The chain employs TRBV20-1 and TRBJ2-5, with TRBD2 matching over 10 bases. Unmatched junction bases numbered 18, after V lost 0 bases and J lost 5 bases. The germline gives CDR1 DFQATT, CDR2 SNEGSKA (reference sequence). CDR3 length: 19 amino acids. CDR3: CSARDLWANSGRADETQYF. Here the CDR3 DNA reads TGCAGTGCTAGAGACTTGTGGGCGAACAGCGGGAGGGCCGACGAGACCCAGTACTTC.

This clonotype was counted at least ten times. This chain uses TRBV27 with TRBJ2-3; no clear D. The germline gives CDR1 MNHEY, CDR2 SMNVEV (reference sequence). The CDR3 sequence is 14 residues long. Between the trimmed V and J ends, which lost 5 bases and 5 bases, there was a span of 14 bases. The CDR3 DNA reads as TGTGCCAGCAGTCGAGCCCTACGTGTAGATACGCAGTATTTT. Translating it yields CASSRALRVDTQYF.

A few counts support this clonotype. The gene calls are TRBV6-9 and TRBJ1-6; D call uncertain. This CDR3 has 16 residues. The germline V gene has CDR1 MNHGY and CDR2 SVAAGI. The ends were cut back, 3 bases at V and 8 bases at J, with 17 bases in the middle. The CDR3: CASSYGGFEGHSPLHF. In DNA form, the CDR3 reads TGTGCCAGCAGTTACGGAGGGTTCGAGGGTCATTCACCCCTCCACTTT.